Each of the 5 T cell receptor beta chains below was sequenced from the same sample in a study of blood T cell repertoires in COVID-19. Method: immunoSEQ multiplex PCR; TCRdb's copy keeps in-frame clones and lacks some. The sample has 300,000 or so clones, around four fifths seen once. The sequenced sample was peripheral blood. The receptors originated from a woman in her forties or fifties with acute or convalescent COVID-19.

In this sample, this clone turned up once. This chain uses TRBV30 with TRBJ1-1; weak D call: TRBD1 (6 bases). Trimming took 2 bases from V and 12 from J, leaving 19 bases between them. This CDR3 spans 13 amino acids. From germline, CDR1 is GTSNPN and CDR2 SVGIG (reference sequence). The DNA for the CDR3 is TGTGCCTGGAGTCCGAACAGGGAACGGGCACCTTTCTTT. Translating it yields CAWSPNRERAPFF. Full variable domain (missing parts from reference TRBV30 and TRBJ1-1): SQTIHQWPATLVQPVGSPLSLECTVEGTSNPNLYWYRQAAGRGLQLLFYSVGIGQISSEVPQNLSASRPQDRQFILSSKKLLLSDSGFYLCAWSPNRERAPFFGQGTRLTVV.

This sequence joins TRBV19 and TRBJ1-5, with D possibly matching TRBD1 (5 bases). There are 14 residues in the CDR3. Germline V gene data show CDR1 as LNHDA and CDR2 as SQIVND (reference sequence). V lost 8 bases to trimming and J lost 10 bases, with 21 bases between them. CDR3 sequence (DNA): TGTGCCAGTTCAATGGGCGCAGGGCGAACTCCCCAGCATTTT. The encoded protein is CASSMGAGRTPQHF.

The chain couples TRBV5-1 to TRBJ2-7, with D maybe TRBD2 (6 bases). The V gene lost 3 bases and the J gene lost 5 bases, with 15 bases spanning the gap. Germline V gene data show CDR1 as SGHRS and CDR2 as YFSETQ. The CDR3 is made up of 14 amino acids. Here the CDR3 reads CASSWGPGGDEQYF. For the CDR3, the DNA is TGCGCCAGCAGCTGGGGACCAGGCGGGGACGAGCAGTACTTC.

This clone has only one observation. The gene calls are TRBV5-1 and TRBJ2-3; 7 bases map to TRBD1. The CDR3 has 15 residues. J gave up 6 bases and V 0 bases, and 7 bases lay outside the gene matches. Germline CDR1 is SGHRS and CDR2 is YFSETQ. DNA of the CDR3: TGCGCCAGCAGCTTGGTGGGGACAGAGGGGGATACGCAGTATTTT. It translates to CASSLVGTEGDTQYF. Drawing the rest from reference TRBV5-1 and TRBJ2-3, the complete variable domain is KAGVTQTPRYLIKTRGQQVTLSCSPISGHRSVSWYQQTPGQGLQFLFEYFSETQRNKGNFPGRFSGRQFSNSRSEMNVSTLELGDSALYLCASSLVGTEGDTQYFGPGTRLTVL.

The V and J genes are TRBV27 and TRBJ2-3; a weak D match, TRBD2 (7 bases). The CDR3 has 14 amino acids. Per germline, CDR1 MNHEY and CDR2 SMNVEV (reference sequence). V was trimmed by 2 bases and J by 5 bases, leaving 11 bases between them. CDR3 in amino acids: CASSLQRDIDTQYF. CDR3 in DNA: TGTGCCAGCAGTTTACAGCGGGACATAGATACGCAGTATTTT.